This TCR beta chain was obtained from a study of cytomegalovirus exposure and HLA in healthy donors. About the research overall: The roughly 100 million unique TCR beta sequences, from 150 million to 200 million T cells, were found by an earlier analysis. Notes on the study in general: The study flagged roughly 160 TCR beta chains as cytomegalovirus-associated.

PCR involved 60 Vbeta and 13 Jbeta primers. Sequencing used immunoSEQ multiplex PCR; TCRdb keeps in-frame clones, though not all of them. The sample carries roughly 100,000 clones, approximately 9% recorded once. Per germline, CDR1 SGHNT and CDR2 YYREEE (reference sequence). The CDR3 has 14 residues. V was clipped by 1 base and J by 6 bases, with 14 bases between them. This clone has more than one count but fewer than ten. Its antigen is unidentified. The chain employs TRBV5-4 and TRBJ2-7; D might be TRBD2 (6 bases). The receptor was derived from a man aged 50 or older in good health and CMV-seropositive. Input material: PBMCs. CDR3 amino acids: CASSLYGSRSEQYF. CDR3 coding DNA: TGTGCCAGCAGCTTGTACGGGAGTAGGAGCGAGCAGTACTTC.